These 17 T cell receptor beta chains share one sample of origin, sequenced in a study of OX40 agonist ivuxolimab in advanced cancers. Sequencing was performed with immunoSEQ multiplex PCR; in TCRdb, only in-frame clones are kept and a portion is missing. The sample lists 80,000 to 95,000 clones, more than 70% occurring once. The sequencing used CD4+ or CD8+ T cells sorted from blood, collected in a trial of the OX40 agonist ivuxolimab. The receptors shown here come from an adult with an advanced solid tumor such as melanoma, head and neck, liver or kidney cancer.

The sample holds one count of this clone. The chain employs TRBV9 and TRBJ2-3; D not certain. Per germline, CDR1 SGDLS and CDR2 YYNGEE. This CDR3 has 13 residues. V was cut by 0 bases and J by 4 bases, with 6 bases left in between. The CDR3 is CASSVAPADTQYF. The CDR3 DNA is TGTGCCAGCAGCGTAGCTCCCGCAGATACGCAGTATTTT. Full variable domain (remainder filled in from reference TRBV9 and TRBJ2-3): DSGVTQTPKHLITATGQRVTLRCSPRSGDLSVYWYQQSLDQGLQFLIQYYNGEERAKGNILERFSAQQFPDLHSELNLSSLELGDSALYFCASSVAPADTQYFGPGTRLTVL.

The chain couples TRBV6-6 to TRBJ1-5; a weak D match, TRBD1 (6 bases). The CDR3 length is 14 residues. V shed 6 bases and J shed 0 bases, with 9 bases lying between them. Germline CDR1 reads MNHNY; CDR2 reads SVGAGI (reference sequence). The CDR3 DNA follows: TGTGCCAGCAGGGACAGTCATAGCAATCAGCCCCAGCATTTT. Translated: CASRDSHSNQPQHF.

J is TRBJ2-7 and V is TRBV9, with D possibly being TRBD2 (6 bases). Germline V gene data show CDR1 as SGDLS and CDR2 as YYNGEE. CDR3 length equals 15 residues. Trimming took off 3 bases at V and 0 bases at J, with 13 bases between the two ends. CDR3 bases: TGTGCCAGCAGCGGCGGGGTAACGAGCTCCTACGAGCAGTACTTC. Translation gives CASSGGVTSSYEQYF.

The chain has TRBV11-3 and TRBJ2-2; perhaps TRBD2 as D (5 bases). Trimming pared 6 bases from V and 2 bases from J, leaving 13 bases between. The CDR3 totals 15 residues. Germline V gene sequence: CDR1 SGHNT, CDR2 YENEEA. The CDR3 spells CASSTSGVNTGELFF. CDR3 in DNA: TGTGCCAGCAGTACATCCGGGGTTAACACCGGGGAGCTGTTTTTT.

The V gene is TRBV9, the J gene TRBJ2-3; the D is unclear. V was shortened by 0 bases and J by 2 bases, with 4 bases between the two germline ends. CDR3 length: 13 amino acids. Per the germline V gene, CDR1 is SGDLS and CDR2 is YYNGEE. The CDR3 bases are TGTGCCAGCAGCGTAGATCCCACAGATACGCAGTATTTT. It specifies CASSVDPTDTQYF.

This CDR3 reads CSAHAGTRQFF. In DNA, the CDR3 is TGCAGTGCCCACGCCGGGACTAGGCAGTTCTTC. V and J are TRBV20-1 and TRBJ2-1; 8 nucleotides agree with TRBD2. Trimming cost V 6 bases and J 12 bases; bases outside gene matches: 7. The CDR3 loop spans 11 amino acids. Germline V gene lookup returns CDR1 DFQATT and CDR2 SNEGSKA (reference sequence).

The gene calls are TRBV4-3 and TRBJ2-5; D unclear. V gave up 1 base and J gave up 5 bases, with 8 bases separating them. This CDR3 region has 13 residues. Germline-derived CDR1 and CDR2 are LGHNA and YSLEER. In DNA form, the CDR3 reads TGCGCCAGCAGCCAAGGGGTAACGGAGACCCAGTACTTC. It yields the protein CASSQGVTETQYF.

This clone appeared once. The chain couples TRBV6-5 to TRBJ1-2, with unresolved D. Trimming shortened V by 4 bases and J by 0 bases, and 9 bases separated the two germline ends. The CDR3 contains 14 residues. Germline V gene data show CDR1 as MNHEY and CDR2 as SVGAGI. The chain's CDR3 is CASSSVRANYGYTF. CDR3 DNA sequence: TGTGCCAGCAGTTCAGTAAGAGCTAACTATGGCTACACCTTC.

The chain recombines TRBV18 with TRBJ1-4; tentatively, D is TRBD1 (5 bases). The germline CDR1 and CDR2 sequences are KGHSH and LQKENI. V dropped 6 bases and J dropped 2 bases, with 13 bases sitting between them. The CDR3 extends over 15 amino acids. This CDR3 reads CASSPSRGTNEKLFF. CDR3 sequence (DNA): TGTGCCAGCTCCCCATCGCGGGGGACTAATGAAAAACTGTTTTTT.

The V call is TRBV9, the J call TRBJ1-3, with D perhaps matching TRBD1 (6 bases). Trimming left V 0 bases short and J 8 bases short, with 18 bases between. CDR1 is SGDLS and CDR2 is YYNGEE in the germline V gene. CDR3 length: 16 residues. CDR3 bases: TGTGCCAGCAGCGTAGCTACCGTCGGGGGCTTGGACACCATATATTTT. Amino acid sequence: CASSVATVGGLDTIYF.

The V call is TRBV5-1, the J call TRBJ2-7; D is undetermined. Germline V gene lookup returns CDR1 SGHRS and CDR2 YFSETQ. The CDR3 is 15 amino acids. Deletions cut 0 bases from V and 3 bases from J, with 13 bases between. For the CDR3, the DNA is TGCGCCAGCAGCTTGGAAGGCAGGAGTATCTACGAGCAGTACTTC. Protein product: CASSLEGRSIYEQYF.

This chain uses TRBV5-1 with TRBJ1-1; D remains unclear. V lost 3 bases to trimming and J lost 3 bases, with 15 bases between them. This CDR3 has 15 residues. In germline, CDR1 is SGHRS, CDR2 YFSETQ. In DNA, the CDR3 is TGCGCCAGCAGCTCGCTTTTATCTGGGGACACTGAAGCTTTCTTT. This gives the protein CASSSLLSGDTEAFF.

This clone has just one count. CDR3 bases: TGCGCCAGCAGCTTGGAGGGGGCTGGGGCCAACGTCCTGACTTTC. Amino acids: CASSLEGAGANVLTF. The J gene is TRBJ2-6, the V gene TRBV5-1; possible D gene TRBD1, 6 bases. Germline CDR1 and CDR2: SGHRS and YFSETQ. This CDR3 spans 15 amino acids. The V gene lost 0 bases and the J gene lost 2 bases, with 6 bases spanning the gap.

V gene TRBV27 combines with J gene TRBJ2-1, with no clear D. CDR3 length: 13 residues. Trimming cost V 3 bases and J 1 base, with 4 bases left between them. In germline, CDR1 is MNHEY, CDR2 SMNVEV (reference sequence). CDR3 sequence (DNA): TGTGCCAGCAGTTTTCGGTCCTACAATGAGCAGTTCTTC. Translated: CASSFRSYNEQFF.

The rearrangement uses TRBV9 and TRBJ1-2, with 9 bases aligning to TRBD1. The CDR3 is 15 residues long. V shed 5 bases, J shed 5 bases, and the junction held 10 bases outside the gene matches. CDR1 is SGDLS and CDR2 is YYNGEE in the germline V gene. The CDR3 sequence is CASRMMPGQGYGYTF. The CDR3 DNA follows: TGTGCCAGCAGGATGATGCCGGGACAGGGATATGGCTACACCTTC.

This clone is a singleton in its sample. This chain links TRBV5-6 with TRBJ2-4; D is unresolved. Trimming removed 2 bases from V and 0 bases from J, with 21 bases in between. The CDR3 loop spans 19 amino acids. Germline values: CDR1 SGHDT, CDR2 YYEEEE. The CDR3 is CASSFRAKLKDVAKNIQYF. DNA for the CDR3: TGTGCCAGCAGCTTCCGAGCGAAACTTAAAGACGTAGCCAAAAACATTCAGTACTTC.

Points on this clone: Other nucleotide sequences from this sample produce the same CDR3. The V and J genes are TRBV30 and TRBJ2-4; a weak D match, TRBD1 (6 bases). Looked up from germline, CDR1 is GTSNPN and CDR2 is SVGIG (reference sequence). With 0 bases removed from V and 2 bases from J, the gap between germline ends came to 14 bases. The CDR3 covers 16 residues. CDR3 sequence (DNA): TGTGCCTGGAGTGTAGAGGCCAGGGGCTCCAAAAACATTCAGTACTTC. This codes for CAWSVEARGSKNIQYF.